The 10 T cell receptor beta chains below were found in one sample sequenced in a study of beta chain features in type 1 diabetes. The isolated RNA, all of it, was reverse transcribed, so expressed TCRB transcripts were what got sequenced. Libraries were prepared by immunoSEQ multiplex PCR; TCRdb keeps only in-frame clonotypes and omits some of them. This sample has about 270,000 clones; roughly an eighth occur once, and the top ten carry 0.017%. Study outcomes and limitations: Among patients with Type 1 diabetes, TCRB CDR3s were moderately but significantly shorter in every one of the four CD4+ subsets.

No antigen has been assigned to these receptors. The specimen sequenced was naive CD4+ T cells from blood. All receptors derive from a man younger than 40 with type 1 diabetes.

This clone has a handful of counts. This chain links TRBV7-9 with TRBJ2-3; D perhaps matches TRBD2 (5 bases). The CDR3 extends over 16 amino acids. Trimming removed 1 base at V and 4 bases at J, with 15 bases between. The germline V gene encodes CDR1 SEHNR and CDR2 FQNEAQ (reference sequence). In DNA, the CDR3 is TGTGCCAGCAGCTTAGGTGGACGCGGGTTTGCAGATACGCAGTATTTT. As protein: CASSLGGRGFADTQYF.

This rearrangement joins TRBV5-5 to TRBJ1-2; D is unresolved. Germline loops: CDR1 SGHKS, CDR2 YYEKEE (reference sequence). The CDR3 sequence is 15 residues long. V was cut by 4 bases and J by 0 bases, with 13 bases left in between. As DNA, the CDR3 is TGTGCCAGCAGCACGGGGAGCAGCCCTAACTATGGCTACACCTTC. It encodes CASSTGSSPNYGYTF. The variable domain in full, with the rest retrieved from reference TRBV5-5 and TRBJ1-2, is DAGVTQSPTHLIKTRGQQVTLRCSPISGHKSVSWYQQVLGQGPQFIFQYYEKEERGRGNFPDRFSARQFPNYSSELNVNALLLGDSALYLCASSTGSSPNYGYTFGSGTRLTVV.

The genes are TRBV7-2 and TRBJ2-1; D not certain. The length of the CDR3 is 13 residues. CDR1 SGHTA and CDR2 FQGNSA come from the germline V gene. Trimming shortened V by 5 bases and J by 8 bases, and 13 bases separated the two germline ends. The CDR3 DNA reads TGTGCCAGCAGCCTCCGAGGAAGCGATGAGCAGTTCTTC. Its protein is CASSLRGSDEQFF.

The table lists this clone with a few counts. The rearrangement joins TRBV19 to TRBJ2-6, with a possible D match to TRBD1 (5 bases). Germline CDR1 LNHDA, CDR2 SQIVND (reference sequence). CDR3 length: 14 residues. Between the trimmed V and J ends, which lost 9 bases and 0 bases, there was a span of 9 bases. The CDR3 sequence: CASSQDSGANVLTF. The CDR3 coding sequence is TGTGCCAGCTCACAGGACTCTGGGGCCAACGTCCTGACTTTC.

The CDR3 sequence is CAISPGTGDSGELFF. The DNA of the CDR3 is TGTGCCATCAGCCCCGGGACAGGGGATTCCGGGGAGCTGTTTTTT. The chain combines TRBV10-3 with TRBJ2-2; 10 bases are a match to TRBD1. Germline values: CDR1 ENHRY, CDR2 SYGVKD. V trimming: 6 bases; J trimming: 6 bases; junction bases outside the gene matches: 7. The CDR3 is 15 residues long.

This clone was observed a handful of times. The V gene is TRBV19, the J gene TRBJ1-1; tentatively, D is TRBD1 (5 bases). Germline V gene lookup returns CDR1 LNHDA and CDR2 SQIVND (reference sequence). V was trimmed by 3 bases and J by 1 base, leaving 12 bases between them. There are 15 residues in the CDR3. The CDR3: CASSMMGGANTEAFF. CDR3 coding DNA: TGTGCCAGTAGTATGATGGGGGGTGCGAACACTGAAGCTTTCTTT.

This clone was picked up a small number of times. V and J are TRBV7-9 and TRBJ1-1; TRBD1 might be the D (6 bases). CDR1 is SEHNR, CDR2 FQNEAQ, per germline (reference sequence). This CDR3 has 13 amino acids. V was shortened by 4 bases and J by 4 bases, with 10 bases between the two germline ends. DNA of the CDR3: TGTGCCAGCAGCTACGGACAGATCACTGAAGCTTTCTTT. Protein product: CASSYGQITEAFF.

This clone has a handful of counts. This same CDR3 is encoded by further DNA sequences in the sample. CDR3 loop: CASSFSSYEQYF. For the CDR3, the DNA is TGTGCCAGCAGTTTCAGCTCCTACGAGCAGTACTTC. V and J are TRBV28 and TRBJ2-7; D is undetermined. Per germline, CDR1 MDHEN and CDR2 SYDVKM. V was pared by 3 bases and J by 0 bases, with 3 bases between. This CDR3 has 12 residues.

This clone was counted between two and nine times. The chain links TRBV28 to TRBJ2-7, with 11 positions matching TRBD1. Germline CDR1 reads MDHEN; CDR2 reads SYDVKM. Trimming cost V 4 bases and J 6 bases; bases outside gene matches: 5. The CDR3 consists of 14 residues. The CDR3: CASSWGDRGGEQYF. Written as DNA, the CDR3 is TGTGCCAGCAGTTGGGGGGACAGGGGGGGCGAGCAGTACTTC.

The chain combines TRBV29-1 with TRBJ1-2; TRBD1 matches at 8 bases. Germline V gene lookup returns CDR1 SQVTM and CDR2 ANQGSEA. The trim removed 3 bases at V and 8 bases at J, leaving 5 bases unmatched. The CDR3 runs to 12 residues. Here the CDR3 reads CSVDSPGGGYTF. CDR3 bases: TGCAGCGTTGATTCGCCAGGGGGCGGCTACACCTTC.